The 17 T cell receptor beta chains below all came from one sample that was sequenced in a study of shared clonotypes between healthy human individuals. The repertoire was sequenced with immunoSEQ multiplex PCR; TCRdb's copy has only in-frame clones and lacks some. The sample lists 2.3 million or so clones; over 85% were seen once. Sequences were obtained from naive CD4+ T cells from PBMCs. The sample's subset: CD45RA+ positively selected. All receptors derive from a man between 18 and 35 years old in good health. Some clones in this sample may be carry-over from other donors' samples.

The chain links TRBV7-3 to TRBJ2-7; D call uncertain. With 2 bases removed from V and 1 base from J, the gap between germline ends came to 6 bases. CDR1 is SGHTA, CDR2 FQGTGA, per germline. This CDR3 is 13 amino acids long. CDR3 sequence (DNA): TGTGCCAGCAGCTTAGACCAATCCTACGAGCAGTACTTC. Encoded protein: CASSLDQSYEQYF.

The chain couples TRBV18 to TRBJ2-7; no clear D. The germline CDR1 and CDR2 sequences are KGHSH and LQKENI. The CDR3 has 14 residues. Between the trimmed V and J ends, which lost 0 bases and 7 bases, there was a span of 13 bases. This CDR3 reads CASSPPVATPEQYF. The CDR3 bases are TGTGCCAGCTCACCACCGGTTGCAACACCTGAGCAGTACTTC.

In its sample, this clone was seen once. The chain has TRBV19 and TRBJ2-1, with 11 nucleotides matching TRBD2. This CDR3 contains 15 residues. Looked up from germline, CDR1 is LNHDA and CDR2 is SQIVND (reference sequence). With 5 bases clipped from V and 3 bases from J, the junction kept 3 bases outside the gene matches. The DNA of the CDR3 is TGTGCCAGTAGTGATGGGACTAGCGGCTACAATGAGCAGTTCTTC. It translates to CASSDGTSGYNEQFF. Using reference TRBV19 and TRBJ2-1 for the parts outside the CDR3, the full variable domain is DGGITQSPKYLFRKEGQNVTLSCEQNLNHDAMYWYRQDPGQGLRLIYYSQIVNDFQKGDIAEGYSVSREKKESFPLTVTSAQKNPTAFYLCASSDGTSGYNEQFFGPGTRLTVL.

This clone was recorded only once. The rearrangement joins TRBV30 to TRBJ1-2; tentatively, D is TRBD1 (6 bases). V lost 1 base, J lost 8 bases, and 14 bases lay in between. Germline V CDR1 and CDR2: GTSNPN, SVGIG (reference sequence). The CDR3 covers 13 residues. For the CDR3, the DNA is TGTGCCTGGAGTGCGGGGACTCAGGGGGGCTACACCTTC. It translates to CAWSAGTQGGYTF.

The V and J genes are TRBV27 and TRBJ2-2, with TRBD1 as a possible D gene (5 bases). Per germline, CDR1 MNHEY and CDR2 SMNVEV (reference sequence). The CDR3 spans 15 residues. V dropped 1 base and J dropped 1 base, with 7 bases sitting between them. This CDR3 reads CASSLFQGNTGELFF. CDR3 coding DNA: TGTGCCAGCAGTTTATTCCAGGGGAACACCGGGGAGCTGTTTTTT.

This clone was seen once. The chain employs TRBV18 and TRBJ2-1; 11 bases are a match to TRBD2. Germline trimming cut 2 bases from V and 3 bases from J; bases unmatched to any gene: 3. Germline lookup yields CDR1 KGHSH and CDR2 LQKENI. The length of the CDR3 is 16 residues. DNA for the CDR3: TGTGCCAGCTCACCATACACTAGCGGGAGCTACAATGAGCAGTTCTTC. This translates into CASSPYTSGSYNEQFF.

V and J are TRBV11-3 and TRBJ2-7, with D possibly being TRBD1 (5 bases). Germline CDR1 is SGHNT and CDR2 is YENEEA. With 5 bases removed from V and 2 bases from J, the gap between germline ends came to 16 bases. This CDR3 has 15 amino acids. Here the CDR3 reads CASSPGRAHPYEQYF. The CDR3 region has the DNA TGTGCCAGCAGCCCCGGCAGGGCCCACCCCTACGAGCAGTACTTC.

The chain carries TRBV7-2 and TRBJ2-1; D gene uncertain. The germline CDR1 and CDR2 sequences are SGHTA and FQGNSA. The CDR3 spans 14 residues. The V and J ends lost 5 bases and 2 bases respectively, with 10 bases between them. In nucleotides, the CDR3 is TGTGCCAGCAGCCCACCTTTGGCCTACAATGAGCAGTTCTTC. Protein product: CASSPPLAYNEQFF.

The chain combines TRBV7-6 with TRBJ2-1; 10 bases agree with TRBD1. Trimming took 5 bases from V and 8 from J; bases not matched to a gene: 12. The CDR3 covers 16 residues. The germline CDR1 and CDR2 sequences are SGHVS and FNYEAQ. The CDR3 nucleotides read TGTGCCAGCAGCATCCTAGGGACAGGGGTCAGGGATGAGCAGTTCTTC. Protein sequence: CASSILGTGVRDEQFF.

The chain uses TRBV2 and TRBJ2-2; 9 nucleotides agree with TRBD1. CDR1 and CDR2 (germline): SNHLY, FYNNEI. The ends lost 7 bases at V and 2 bases at J; junction bases unmatched: 5. This CDR3 comprises 15 residues. The CDR3 DNA follows: TGTGCCAGCAATGGACAGGGGCGAAACACCGGGGAGCTGTTTTTT. Amino acids: CASNGQGRNTGELFF. Full variable domain (remainder filled in from reference TRBV2 and TRBJ2-2): EPEVTQTPSHQVTQMGQEVILRCVPISNHLYFYWYRQILGQKVEFLVSFYNNEISEKSEIFDDQFSVERPDGSNFTLKIRSTKLEDSAMYFCASNGQGRNTGELFFGEGSRLTVL.

The chain carries TRBV5-1 and TRBJ2-6; D may be TRBD1 (6 bases). Deletions cut 0 bases from V and 2 bases from J, with 24 bases between. CDR1 and CDR2 (germline): SGHRS, YFSETQ. This CDR3 is built from 21 residues. The CDR3 nucleotides read TGCGCCAGCAGCTTGGGAGGTCTGGGGGACAACAGAACCCCTGGGGCCAACGTCCTGACTTTC. It specifies CASSLGGLGDNRTPGANVLTF.

This rearrangement joins TRBV5-4 to TRBJ2-7; a possible D gene is TRBD1 (6 bases). Germline V gives CDR1 SGHNT, CDR2 YYREEE (reference sequence). The V end was cut by 0 bases, the J end by 5 bases, with 18 bases between. The CDR3 totals 16 residues. The DNA for the CDR3 is TGTGCCAGCAGCTTGGGGGGATCCAACAGGGCCAACGAGCAGTACTTC. Encoded protein: CASSLGGSNRANEQYF.

The CDR3 DNA is TGTGCCAGCAGCGCGGGGACCAACTACGAGCAGTACTTC. Its translation is CASSAGTNYEQYF. The gene calls are TRBV6-5 and TRBJ2-7; tentative D call: TRBD2 (6 bases). V was pared by 6 bases and J by 3 bases, with 12 bases between. The CDR3 consists of 13 residues. The germline V gene encodes CDR1 MNHEY and CDR2 SVGAGI.

The V call is TRBV28, the J call TRBJ2-1; TRBD2 matches 10 bases. The V segment lost 5 bases and the J segment 2 bases; nucleotides outside the gene matches: 3. Germline V gene data show CDR1 as MDHEN and CDR2 as SYDVKM. The CDR3 extends over 15 amino acids. The CDR3 protein is CASSPSGSAYNEQFF. DNA for the CDR3: TGTGCCAGCAGTCCTAGCGGGAGCGCCTACAATGAGCAGTTCTTC.

The chain uses TRBV6-1 and TRBJ1-1, with TRBD1 matching 9 bases. CDR3 length equals 14 residues. Germline trimming cut 11 bases from V and 5 bases from J; bases unmatched to any gene: 12. Germline lookup yields CDR1 MNHNS and CDR2 SASEGT. This CDR3 reads CASLSGQGLTEAFF. The CDR3 region has the DNA TGTGCCTCATTGTCTGGACAGGGGCTAACTGAAGCTTTCTTT.

The chain couples TRBV7-9 to TRBJ2-2, with 7 positions matching TRBD2. The CDR3 sequence is 19 residues long. Germline-derived CDR1 and CDR2 are SEHNR and FQNEAQ (reference sequence). Trimming removed 2 bases from V and 0 bases from J; junction bases left unmatched: 12. The CDR3 coding sequence is TGTGCCAGCAGCTTACGTACTAGCGCCCATAATACGAACACCGGGGAGCTGTTTTTT. Its translation: CASSLRTSAHNTNTGELFF.

J is TRBJ2-7 and V is TRBV27, with 7 bases that match TRBD1. V was pared by 1 base and J by 6 bases, with 12 bases of the junction left unmatched. From germline, CDR1 is MNHEY and CDR2 SMNVEV (reference sequence). CDR3 size: 16 residues. CDR3 residues: CASSLWGEGAVVEQYF. DNA of the CDR3: TGTGCCAGCAGTTTATGGGGTGAGGGGGCAGTTGTCGAGCAGTACTTC.